This T cell receptor beta chain was documented in a study of blood T cell repertoires in COVID-19. Study as a whole: Sites in the United States, Italy and Spain provided acute and convalescent COVID-19 samples. The analysed material was cDNA or gDNA that came from T cells, B-cell-depleted T cells, or PBMCs.

Original analysis: Amplification with reference gene primers provided the estimates of nucleated cell counts. Clones were read by immunoSEQ multiplex PCR, and TCRdb kept only the in-frame ones, dropping some. D and trimming were read from the DNA, whereas the V and J calls and clone size are those reported in that table. The repertoire holds 71,000 or so clones, with 80% to 90% as singletons. The material sequenced was peripheral blood. This receptor was obtained from an elderly man in a cohort sampled during active COVID-19.

The CDR3 DNA reads as TGTGCCAGCAGTTACGGTCGAGGGTTCTATGGCTACACCTTC. Protein product: CASSYGRGFYGYTF. The V gene is TRBV6-5, the J gene TRBJ1-2; D unclear. The V and J ends lost 2 bases and 4 bases respectively, with 11 bases between them. There are 14 residues in the CDR3. Germline values: CDR1 MNHEY, CDR2 SVGAGI.